These 32 T cell receptor beta chains were sequenced from one sample in a study of CXCR3-negative and CXCR3-positive naive CD8 T cells. The study made its TRB cDNA libraries by 5' RACE, adding UMI labels. Each CDR3 protein gets one entry in TCRdb, which reprocessed the 5' RACE reads and gives no DNA. Its clone listing holds approximately 74,000 distinct CDR3 sequences. Sequencing input: naive CXCR3- CD8+ T cells from blood. Stated subset: CD45RO-CCR7+CD27+CD95- naive CD8+ T cells lacking CXCR3 (TNR3-). These receptors all stem from a human donor in good health. Some clones in this sample may be carry-over from other donors' samples.

This sequence joins TRBV12-3 or TRBV12-4 and TRBJ2-7. The CDR3 runs to 13 residues. The CDR3 is CASSTIQAIEQYF.

The J gene is TRBJ2-7, the V gene TRBV12-3 or TRBV12-4; there is no DNA to check the TCRdb D call of TRBD1. This CDR3 has 15 amino acids. CDR3 sequence: CASSLFRDTSYEQYF.

This CDR3 reads CASSIFRLGRISNQPQHF. The V gene is TRBV19, the J gene TRBJ1-5; the D call from TCRdb, TRBD1, cannot be confirmed without DNA. CDR1 and CDR2 from the germline V gene are LNHDA and SQIVND (reference sequence). The CDR3 spans 18 residues.

V usage is TRBV29-1 and J usage is TRBJ2-5; TCRdb's D call, TRBD2, is unchecked because there is no DNA. The CDR3 extends over 14 amino acids. Germline loops: CDR1 SQVTM, CDR2 ANQGSEA. CDR3: CSVIPYLAEETQYF.

The V gene is TRBV14, the J gene TRBJ2-7; as DNA is missing, the TRBD1 call by TCRdb cannot be tested. CDR1 is SGHDN and CDR2 is FVKESK in the germline V gene. The length of the CDR3 is 15 residues. CDR3 loop: CASSPWMDRTYEQYF.

The gene calls are TRBV28 and TRBJ2-2; TCRdb indicates TRBD2, and absent DNA this call remains unverified. In germline, CDR1 is MDHEN, CDR2 SYDVKM. This CDR3 spans 14 amino acids. CDR3 protein: CASTGGANTGELFF.

The chain employs TRBV7-2 and TRBJ2-7. The V gene's germline CDR1 is SGHTA and CDR2 FQGNSA. The CDR3 has 15 residues. The CDR3 sequence is CASSLESENSYEQYF.

The J gene is TRBJ2-7, the V gene TRBV29-1; TCRdb names TRBD1, which stays unverified in the absence of DNA. The CDR3 is made up of 15 amino acids. Germline values: CDR1 SQVTM, CDR2 ANQGSEA. The CDR3 is CSVEGTTGNDYEQYF.

This chain joins TRBV7-6 and TRBJ2-7; TCRdb's D call, TRBD2, is unchecked because there is no DNA. Per the germline V gene, CDR1 is SGHVS and CDR2 is FNYEAQ. The CDR3 length is 17 residues. The chain's CDR3 is CASSATLGTSGFYEQYF.

The chain combines TRBV29-1 with TRBJ2-7. Germline CDR1 SQVTM, CDR2 ANQGSEA. The CDR3 totals 13 residues. The CDR3 loop reads CSVRLGSSYEQYF.

The J gene is TRBJ1-1, the V gene TRBV7-9. Germline V gene sequence: CDR1 SEHNR, CDR2 FQNEAQ (reference sequence). This CDR3 spans 14 amino acids. CDR3 sequence reads: CASSHPSWITEAFF.

V and J are TRBV10-3 and TRBJ2-3. The germline V gene encodes CDR1 ENHRY and CDR2 SYGVKD. The CDR3 totals 13 residues. CDR3 amino acids: CAISAATTDTQYF.

The chain is built from TRBV29-1 and TRBJ2-1; no DNA is available, so the TRBD1 call from TCRdb remains unchecked. Germline V gives CDR1 SQVTM, CDR2 ANQGSEA. The CDR3 spans 14 residues. CDR3 loop: CSAMTGRSYNEQFF.

CDR3 protein: CASSATDGMNTEAFF. V is TRBV28 and J is TRBJ1-1. There are 15 residues in the CDR3. Germline V lookup: CDR1 MDHEN, CDR2 SYDVKM.

The rearrangement joins TRBV6-5 to TRBJ2-1; TCRdb selects TRBD1, and the lack of DNA leaves this call unchecked. This CDR3 region has 14 residues. Germline V gives CDR1 MNHEY, CDR2 SVGAGI. The CDR3 loop is CASSYSNRGIEQFF.

The rearrangement joins TRBV7-3 to TRBJ1-1. This CDR3 spans 12 amino acids. The germline V gene encodes CDR1 SGHTA and CDR2 FQGTGA. Here the CDR3 reads CASSLMSGEASF. The full variable domain, its missing parts supplied by reference TRBV7-3 and TRBJ1-1, is GAGVSQTPSNKVTEKGKYVELRCDPISGHTALYWYRQSLGQGPEFLIYFQGTGAADDSGLPNDRFFAVRPEGSVSTLKIQRTERGDSAVYLCASSLMSGEASFGQGTRLTVV.

The V call is TRBV6-5, the J call TRBJ2-7; TCRdb's assignment of TRBD1 cannot be checked, as there is no DNA. CDR1 is MNHEY, CDR2 SVGAGI, per germline. The CDR3 covers 15 residues. The CDR3 sequence is CASSQLPGQGYEQYF.

The rearrangement uses TRBV5-6 and TRBJ2-3; TCRdb indicates TRBD1, and absent DNA this call remains unverified. In germline, CDR1 is SGHDT, CDR2 YYEEEE. The CDR3 has 16 residues. The CDR3 loop reads CASSRGAGGHTDTQYF.

The chain is built from TRBV10-3 and TRBJ1-2; TCRdb designates TRBD1, a call that cannot be tested without DNA. The CDR3 has 12 residues. Per the germline V gene, CDR1 is ENHRY and CDR2 is SYGVKD. CDR3: CAISTGGQSYTF.

The CDR3 sequence is CASSIVGGLNEQYF. The J gene is TRBJ2-7, the V gene TRBV19; TCRdb lists TRBD2, though no DNA is available to test this call. Per the germline V gene, CDR1 is LNHDA and CDR2 is SQIVND (reference sequence). The CDR3 is made up of 14 amino acids.

The chain combines TRBV5-5 with TRBJ2-2. Germline CDR1 reads SGHKS; CDR2 reads YYEKEE (reference sequence). CDR3 length equals 15 residues. CDR3 sequence: CASSFYPTNTGELFF. Combining the CDR3 with reference TRBV5-5 and TRBJ2-2 gives the whole variable domain DAGVTQSPTHLIKTRGQQVTLRCSPISGHKSVSWYQQVLGQGPQFIFQYYEKEERGRGNFPDRFSARQFPNYSSELNVNALLLGDSALYLCASSFYPTNTGELFFGEGSRLTVL.

The V and J genes are TRBV5-1 and TRBJ2-7; TCRdb calls TRBD2, which cannot be checked without DNA. The CDR3 contains 13 residues. The germline V gene encodes CDR1 SGHRS and CDR2 YFSETQ. The CDR3 loop reads CASSGTATYEQYF.

The CDR3 sequence: CASSSGTLRYEQYF. The chain recombines TRBV12-3 or TRBV12-4 with TRBJ2-7; TCRdb designates TRBD1, a call that cannot be tested without DNA. The CDR3 extends over 14 amino acids.

The rearrangement links TRBV29-1 to TRBJ2-7. The CDR3 extends over 13 amino acids. Germline-derived CDR1 and CDR2 are SQVTM and ANQGSEA. The CDR3 reads CSVELVTPHEQYF.

This rearrangement joins TRBV6-6 to TRBJ2-6; TCRdb designates TRBD2, a call that cannot be tested without DNA. The CDR3 spans 22 residues. Per the germline V gene, CDR1 is MNHNY and CDR2 is SVGAGI (reference sequence). The CDR3 sequence: CASSYYESGLAGGHSGANVLTF.

J is TRBJ2-1 and V is TRBV5-1; the TCRdb D gene call, TRBD2, has no DNA to confirm it. The V gene's germline CDR1 is SGHRS and CDR2 YFSETQ. The CDR3 has 13 residues. The CDR3 here is CASRRESEGEQFF.

V usage is TRBV5-5 and J usage is TRBJ2-1; the TRBD1 assignment by TCRdb is unverifiable without DNA. CDR1 SGHKS and CDR2 YYEKEE come from the germline V gene (reference sequence). The CDR3 totals 15 residues. The chain's CDR3 is CASSGNRGPDNEQFF.

This CDR3 reads CASSQGSREQFF. V and J are TRBV14 and TRBJ2-1. Germline V lookup: CDR1 SGHDN, CDR2 FVKESK. The CDR3 loop spans 12 amino acids.

V gene TRBV7-2 combines with J gene TRBJ2-7; the D call from TCRdb, TRBD1, cannot be confirmed without DNA. The germline V gene encodes CDR1 SGHTA and CDR2 FQGNSA. The length of the CDR3 is 15 residues. The CDR3: CASSLSTGDVYEQYF.

V is TRBV4-1 and J is TRBJ2-3; TCRdb picks TRBD2, but there is no DNA to check that call. The CDR3 is 17 amino acids. Germline-derived CDR1 and CDR2 are MGHRA and YSYEKL. CDR3 in amino acids: CASSQDTSGSLPDTQYF.

The chain recombines TRBV12-3 or TRBV12-4 with TRBJ2-1. The CDR3 consists of 11 residues. The CDR3 region is CASSGINEQFF.

The chain combines TRBV29-1 with TRBJ2-1. Germline CDR1 reads SQVTM; CDR2 reads ANQGSEA. The CDR3 is 11 amino acids. The CDR3 here is CSVVFPNEQFF.